The entry that follows covers one TCR beta chain sequence. These data belong to a study of blood T cell repertoires in COVID-19. About the research overall: Acute and convalescent COVID-19 samples came from the United States, Italy and Spain. T cells, B-cell-depleted T cells, or PBMCs provided the cDNA or gDNA that served as material.

Per the study methods: Researchers report that nucleated cell counts were estimated from reference gene primer amplification. The table came from immunoSEQ multiplex PCR; TCRdb's copy has only in-frame clones and leaves some out. The V and J calls and clone size are taken from that table; D and trimming were inferred from the DNA. The table has 150,000 or so clones, roughly nine tenths seen once. The receptor comes from a man in his sixties with active or convalescent COVID-19. What was sequenced was peripheral blood.

Here the CDR3 reads CASSHRQGVLGNEKLFF. CDR3 nucleotides: TGTGCCAGCAGCCATAGACAGGGAGTTTTGGGAAATGAAAAACTGTTTTTT. The chain is built from TRBV7-2 and TRBJ1-4; 7 bases map to TRBD1. This CDR3 spans 17 amino acids. V was clipped by 5 bases and J by 5 bases; unmatched bases: 14. The germline V gene has CDR1 SGHTA and CDR2 FQGNSA. Full variable domain (outside the CDR3, taken from reference TRBV7-2 and TRBJ1-4): GAGVSQSPSNKVTEKGKDVELRCDPISGHTALYWYRQSLGQGLEFLIYFQGNSAPDKSGLPSDRFSAERTGGSVSTLTIQRTQQEDSAVYLCASSHRQGVLGNEKLFFGSGTQLSVL.